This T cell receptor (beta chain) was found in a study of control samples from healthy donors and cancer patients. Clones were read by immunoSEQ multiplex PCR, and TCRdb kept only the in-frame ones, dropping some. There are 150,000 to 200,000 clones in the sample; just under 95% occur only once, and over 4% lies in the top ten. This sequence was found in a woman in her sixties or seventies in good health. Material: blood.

The CDR3 nucleotides are TGTGCCAGCAGGGGGCTCCTTCCTTATAGCAATCAGCCCCAGCATTTT. This encodes CASRGLLPYSNQPQHF. J is TRBJ1-5 and V is TRBV6-6, with D maybe TRBD1 (5 bases). This CDR3 region has 16 residues. Germline assignment: CDR1 MNHNY and CDR2 SVGAGI (reference sequence). V lost 6 bases, J lost 0 bases, and 15 bases lay in between.